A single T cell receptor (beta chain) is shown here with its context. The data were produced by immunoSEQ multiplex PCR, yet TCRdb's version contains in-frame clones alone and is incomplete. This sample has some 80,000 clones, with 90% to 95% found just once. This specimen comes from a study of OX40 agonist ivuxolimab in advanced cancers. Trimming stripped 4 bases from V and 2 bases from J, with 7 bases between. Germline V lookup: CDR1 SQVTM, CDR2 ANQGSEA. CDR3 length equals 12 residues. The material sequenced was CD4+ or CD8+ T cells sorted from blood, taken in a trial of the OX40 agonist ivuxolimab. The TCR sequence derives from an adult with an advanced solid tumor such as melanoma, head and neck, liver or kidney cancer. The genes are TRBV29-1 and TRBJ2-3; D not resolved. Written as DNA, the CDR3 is TGCAGCGTTGCAGCTAACACAGATACGCAGTATTTT. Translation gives CSVAANTDTQYF.